Shown below are 14 T cell receptor beta chains from a single sample sequenced in a study of shared clonotypes between healthy human individuals. Assay used: immunoSEQ multiplex PCR; TCRdb lists only in-frame clones, some missing. Here the sample spans some 1.4 million clones, roughly 96% being singletons. The sequencing sample was made of naive CD4+ T cells sorted from blood. Subset meaning: CD45RA+ positively selected. The receptors were sampled from a man aged 25 to 40 in good health.

The chain recombines TRBV7-2 with TRBJ1-2; no reliable D call. CDR3 size: 15 residues. Trimming took off 1 base at V and 0 bases at J, with 9 bases between the two ends. In germline, CDR1 is SGHTA, CDR2 FQGNSA. CDR3 sequence: CASSLVGPANYGYTF. The CDR3 bases are TGTGCCAGCAGCTTAGTGGGCCCCGCTAACTATGGCTACACCTTC.

The rearrangement uses TRBV5-4 and TRBJ2-7, with 11 bases identical to TRBD2. The V and J ends lost 0 bases and 4 bases, in that order; junction bases with no gene match: 9. Germline loops: CDR1 SGHNT, CDR2 YYREEE (reference sequence). The CDR3 length is 17 residues. In nucleotides, the CDR3 is TGTGCCAGCAGCTTGGCCGCCGCCACTAGCGGGAGATACGAGCAGTACTTC. It translates to CASSLAAATSGRYEQYF.

This clone is a singleton in its sample. This rearrangement joins TRBV15 to TRBJ2-7, with 10 nucleotides matching TRBD1. The V gene end was trimmed by 1 base and the J gene end by 3 bases; junction bases not matched to a gene: 9. The germline V gene has CDR1 LNHNV and CDR2 YYDKDF (reference sequence). The CDR3 length is 17 residues. The CDR3 DNA sequence: TGTGCCACCAGCAGAGTAGTAGGGACAGGGGCGTACTACGAGCAGTACTTC. Amino acids: CATSRVVGTGAYYEQYF. Using reference TRBV15 and TRBJ2-7 for the parts outside the CDR3, the full variable domain is DAMVIQNPRYQVTQFGKPVTLSCSQTLNHNVMYWYQQKSSQAPKLLFHYYDKDFNNEADTPDNFQSRRPNTSFCFLDIRSPGLGDTAMYLCATSRVVGTGAYYEQYFGPGTRLTVT.

V is TRBV14 and J is TRBJ2-1, with D unclear. The CDR3 spans 15 residues. Trimming removed 4 bases from V and 0 bases from J, with 10 bases in between. Germline values: CDR1 SGHDN, CDR2 FVKESK. The CDR3 here is CASSPLTTSYNEQFF. DNA of the CDR3: TGTGCCAGCAGCCCCCTCACGACCTCCTACAATGAGCAGTTCTTC.

The chain recombines TRBV30 with TRBJ1-5; 7 bases align to TRBD1. With V trimmed by 4 bases and J by 4 bases, 4 bases remained unmatched. The CDR3 contains 13 residues. Germline CDR1 GTSNPN, CDR2 SVGIG (reference sequence). The CDR3 nucleotides read TGTGCCTGGACTGACAGGGCGAATCAGCCCCAGCATTTT. Its protein is CAWTDRANQPQHF.

This chain joins TRBV27 and TRBJ2-1; D gene unclear. Germline V gives CDR1 MNHEY, CDR2 SMNVEV (reference sequence). The CDR3 totals 15 residues. V dropped 1 base and J dropped 8 bases, with 15 bases sitting between them. The CDR3 coding sequence is TGTGCCAGCAGTTTATATCTCGGCCAGCCCCATGAGCAGTTCTTC. It encodes CASSLYLGQPHEQFF.

This clone was observed a few times. V gene TRBV5-4 combines with J gene TRBJ2-7; 10 bases line up with TRBD2. Losses at the gene ends were 1 base for V and 3 bases for J; bases not matched to a gene: 4. This CDR3 contains 15 residues. Germline CDR1 reads SGHNT; CDR2 reads YYREEE (reference sequence). The CDR3 DNA reads as TGTGCCAGCAGCTTGTCTGGGACTAGCGACTACGAGCAGTACTTC. Translated: CASSLSGTSDYEQYF.

The chain links TRBV12-5 to TRBJ1-1, with 9 nucleotides matching TRBD1. This CDR3 has 15 amino acids. The germline CDR1 and CDR2 sequences are LGHNT and FRNRAP. The trim removed 7 bases at V and 3 bases at J, leaving 9 bases unmatched. The CDR3 region has the DNA TGTGCTAGTGTCGTATACAGGGGGCTTGACACTGAAGCTTTCTTT. Encoded protein: CASVVYRGLDTEAFF.

The rearrangement uses TRBV7-2 and TRBJ1-2; D unclear. From germline, CDR1 is SGHTA and CDR2 FQGNSA. The V end was cut by 1 base, the J end by 4 bases, with 10 bases between. CDR3 length: 14 amino acids. CDR3 residues: CASSLEGPGYGYTF. In DNA, the CDR3 is TGTGCCAGCAGCTTAGAAGGACCAGGCTATGGCTACACCTTC.

The genes are TRBV19 and TRBJ2-7, with D perhaps matching TRBD1 (7 bases). Per the germline V gene, CDR1 is LNHDA and CDR2 is SQIVND (reference sequence). The CDR3 sequence is 16 residues long. V was trimmed by 6 bases and J by 6 bases, leaving 24 bases between them. As DNA, the CDR3 is TGTGCCAGTAGGCAAACCGCCACAGCCCAGGGGGGCGAGCAGTACTTC. Its protein product is CASRQTATAQGGEQYF. Looking up the rest from reference TRBV19 and TRBJ2-7 gives the full variable domain: DGGITQSPKYLFRKEGQNVTLSCEQNLNHDAMYWYRQDPGQGLRLIYYSQIVNDFQKGDIAEGYSVSREKKESFPLTVTSAQKNPTAFYLCASRQTATAQGGEQYFGPGTRLTVT.

The chain has TRBV4-3 and TRBJ1-3, with D uncertain. The CDR3 loop spans 15 amino acids. With 0 bases removed from V and 3 bases from J, the gap between germline ends came to 9 bases. Germline CDR1 and CDR2: LGHNA and YSLEER. For the CDR3, the DNA is TGCGCCAGCAGCCAAGATAGGAAGGTTGGAAACACCATATATTTT. It codes for CASSQDRKVGNTIYF.

This clone showed up just once. V usage is TRBV7-9 and J usage is TRBJ2-1; TRBD2 matches 11 bases. Per the germline V gene, CDR1 is SEHNR and CDR2 is FQNEAQ (reference sequence). The CDR3 covers 17 residues. With 1 base clipped from V and 3 bases from J, the junction kept 5 bases outside the gene matches. The CDR3 DNA reads as TGTGCCAGCAGCTTAGGGCTAGCGGGAGGCTACTACAATGAGCAGTTCTTC. It codes for CASSLGLAGGYYNEQFF.

The chain links TRBV18 to TRBJ1-2; D is unclear. From germline, CDR1 is KGHSH and CDR2 LQKENI. The CDR3 spans 14 residues. V dropped 5 bases and J dropped 3 bases, with 13 bases sitting between them. CDR3 in DNA: TGTGCCAGCTCAACACTAGAGGATTACTATGGCTACACCTTC. Its protein is CASSTLEDYYGYTF.

As concerns this clone: Distinct nucleotide sequences in the sample also encode this CDR3. This chain links TRBV5-4 with TRBJ2-3, with D hard to call. The CDR3 sequence is 14 residues long. CDR1 is SGHNT and CDR2 is YYREEE in the germline V gene (reference sequence). Deletions cut 2 bases from V and 0 bases from J, with 7 bases between. DNA of the CDR3: TGTGCCAGCAGCTTCGGCGTAAGCACAGATACGCAGTATTTT. Its protein product is CASSFGVSTDTQYF.